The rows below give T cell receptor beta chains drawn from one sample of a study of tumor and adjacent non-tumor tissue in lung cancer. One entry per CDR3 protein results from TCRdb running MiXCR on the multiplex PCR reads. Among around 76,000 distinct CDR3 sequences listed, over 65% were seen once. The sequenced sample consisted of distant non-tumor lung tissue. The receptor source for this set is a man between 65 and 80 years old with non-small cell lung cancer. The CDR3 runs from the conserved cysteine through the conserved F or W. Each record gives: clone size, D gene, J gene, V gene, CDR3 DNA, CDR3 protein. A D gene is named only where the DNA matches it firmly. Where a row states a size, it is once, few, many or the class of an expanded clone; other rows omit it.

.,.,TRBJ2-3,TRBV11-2,TGTGCCAGCACCATAGTGGGTAGCAATCAGCCCCAGTATTTT,CASTIVGSNQPQYF
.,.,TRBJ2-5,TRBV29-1,TGCAGCGTTGAGGTGGGACATGAGACTCAGTACTTC,CSVEVGHETQYF
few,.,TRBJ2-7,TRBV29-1,TGCAGCGTTGTGGTACTAGCAGGCGGCGAGCAGTACTTC,CSVVVLAGGEQYF
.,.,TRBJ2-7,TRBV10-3,TGTGCCATCAGTGATGCCGATAGGGGAGCGTCCTACGAACAGTACTTC,CAISDADRGASYEQYF
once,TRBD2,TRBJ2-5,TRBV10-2,TGCGTCAGCAGGTGGATTAGCGGGGAAGAGACCCAATACTTC,CVSRWISGEETQYF
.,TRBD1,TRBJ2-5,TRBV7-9,TGTCCCAGCAGCGATACGACAGGGAAAGAGACCCAGTACTTC,CPSSDTTGKETQYF
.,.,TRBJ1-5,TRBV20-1,TGCAATGCTAGATTTGGGGTGGGTCAGCCCCAGCATTTT,CNARFGVGQPQHF
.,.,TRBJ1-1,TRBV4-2,TGTGCTAGCAGCCAAGTCGGGGTTGGCGACATTGAAGCTTTCTTT,CASSQVGVGDIEAFF
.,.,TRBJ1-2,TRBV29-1,TGCAGCGTTCTCCAAACGGGAGTCTATGACTACACCTTC,CSVLQTGVYDYTF
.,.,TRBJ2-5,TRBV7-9,TGTGACAGCAAGCCAGGGGAGGAAGAGACCCAGTACTTC,CDSKPGEEETQYF
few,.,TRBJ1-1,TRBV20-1,TGCAGTGCTAGAGATGAGAAGTGGAGATTT,CSARDEKWRF
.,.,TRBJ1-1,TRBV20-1,TGCAGTGCTAGAGTGAACCCTAACGCTGAAGTTTTCTTT,CSARVNPNAEVFF
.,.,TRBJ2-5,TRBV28,TGTGCCAGCAGTTTACCTTCTAGCAGGGAGCGGCAAGAGACCCAGTACTTC,CASSLPSSRERQETQYF
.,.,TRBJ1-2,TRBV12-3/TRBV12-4,TGTGCCAGCAGTTTACAACGGACATGTTGGAACTATGGCTACACCTTC,CASSLQRTCWNYGYTF